Below, 20 T cell receptor beta chains from the same sample are listed, as sequenced in a study of beta chain features in type 1 diabetes. Expressed TCRB transcripts were sequenced, since all the RNA that had been isolated was reverse transcribed. Clones were read by immunoSEQ multiplex PCR, and TCRdb kept only the in-frame ones, dropping some. The repertoire includes over 120,000 clones, about 10% of them detected once, and roughly 1.4% sits in the top ten. The sequencing sample was made of naive CD4+ T cells from blood. These receptors came from a man aged 18 to 29 in good health.

The rearrangement joins TRBV7-8 to TRBJ1-1, with 7 bases matching TRBD1. J was trimmed by 5 bases and V by 6 bases; bases with no gene match: 6. Germline values: CDR1 SGHVS, CDR2 FQNEAQ. The CDR3 runs 13 residues. The CDR3 sequence: CASSRQGGTEAFF. The CDR3 DNA is TGTGCCAGCAGTCGACAGGGTGGGACTGAAGCTTTCTTT.

This chain uses TRBV7-9 with TRBJ2-1; 11 bases fit TRBD2. The junction had 6 bases not matched to a gene; V was cut back by 5 bases and J by 6 bases. This CDR3 region has 15 residues. Germline V CDR1 and CDR2: SEHNR, FQNEAQ (reference sequence). The CDR3 is CASSPTSGEGNEQFF. CDR3 coding DNA: TGTGCCAGCAGCCCGACTAGCGGGGAGGGCAATGAGCAGTTCTTC.

This clone was counted ten times or more. The chain uses TRBV5-6 and TRBJ2-3; D not certain. The CDR3 is 11 residues long. Germline-derived CDR1 and CDR2 are SGHDT and YYEEEE. The V end lost 0 bases, the J end lost 6 bases, and 2 bases lay between the germline ends. CDR3 residues: CASSLADTQYF. CDR3 coding DNA: TGTGCCAGCAGCTTGGCGGATACGCAGTATTTT.

This rearrangement joins TRBV13 to TRBJ2-1, with 8 bases aligning to TRBD1. The CDR3 extends over 15 amino acids. Germline loops: CDR1 PRHDT, CDR2 FYEKMQ (reference sequence). V dropped 0 bases and J dropped 10; count of bases not matched to a gene: 8. The CDR3: CASSLGTGVAGEQFF. The CDR3 nucleotides read TGTGCCAGCAGCTTAGGGACAGGGGTCGCGGGAGAGCAGTTCTTC. The full variable domain, in which reference TRBV13 and TRBJ2-1 provide the parts outside the CDR3, is AAGVIQSPRHLIKEKRETATLKCYPIPRHDTVYWYQQGPGQDPQFLISFYEKMQSDKGSIPDRFSAQQFSDYHSELNMSSLELGDSALYFCASSLGTGVAGEQFFGPGTRLTVL.

This clone occurred a few times. The chain is built from TRBV5-4 and TRBJ2-3; TRBD1 matches 8 bases. CDR1 and CDR2 (germline): SGHNT, YYREEE (reference sequence). The CDR3 is 16 amino acids. Trimming removed 5 bases from V and 1 base from J; junction bases left unmatched: 9. DNA of the CDR3: TGTGCCAGCAGTTCAGGGACAGGCGTAGGCACAGATACGCAGTATTTT. Encoded protein: CASSSGTGVGTDTQYF.

This clone was seen a few times. The chain uses TRBV7-2 and TRBJ2-3; TRBD2 agrees at 9 bases. Germline trimming cut 5 bases from V and 6 bases from J; bases unmatched to any gene: 15. From germline, CDR1 is SGHTA and CDR2 FQGNSA. The CDR3 has 17 amino acids. CDR3 sequence: CASSLLPAGGFGDTQYF. CDR3 bases: TGTGCCAGCAGCCTATTGCCAGCGGGGGGTTTTGGGGATACGCAGTATTTT. Based on the CDR3 plus reference TRBV7-2 and TRBJ2-3, the full variable domain is GAGVSQSPSNKVTEKGKDVELRCDPISGHTALYWYRQSLGQGLEFLIYFQGNSAPDKSGLPSDRFSAERTGGSVSTLTIQRTQQEDSAVYLCASSLLPAGGFGDTQYFGPGTRLTVL.

This clone occurred a few times. The chain couples TRBV6-6 to TRBJ2-1; 9 bases are a match to TRBD2. This CDR3 is built from 16 residues. With 0 bases clipped from V and 8 bases from J, the junction kept 8 bases outside the gene matches. In germline, CDR1 is MNHNY, CDR2 SVGAGI (reference sequence). The CDR3: CASSYSRGGGADEQFF. The CDR3 nucleotides are TGTGCCAGCAGTTACTCTCGCGGCGGGGGGGCGGATGAGCAGTTCTTC.

In its sample, this clone was seen many times. This sequence joins TRBV29-1 and TRBJ2-1; TRBD1 matches 9 bases. The CDR3 runs 14 residues. The V segment lost 8 bases and the J segment 4 bases; nucleotides outside the gene matches: 9. CDR1 is SQVTM, CDR2 ANQGSEA, per germline. The CDR3 spells CSFPRTGVYNEQFF. CDR3 DNA: TGCAGCTTCCCCCGGACAGGGGTATACAATGAGCAGTTCTTC.

This clone has just a few counts. The chain has TRBV11-3 and TRBJ2-5; the D gene is possibly TRBD2 (6 bases). This CDR3 region has 12 residues. V lost 5 bases and J 10 bases, leaving 14 bases between the germline ends. CDR1 is SGHNT and CDR2 is YENEEA in the germline V gene. CDR3 sequence: CASSGRLGDQYF. The CDR3 DNA reads TGTGCCAGCAGCGGACGACTAGGAGACCAGTACTTC.

This clone has a handful of counts. The rearrangement joins TRBV28 to TRBJ2-1; a weak D match, TRBD1 (5 bases). The CDR3 consists of 13 residues. The ends were cut back, 10 bases at V and 5 bases at J, with 15 bases in the middle. Per the germline V gene, CDR1 is MDHEN and CDR2 is SYDVKM. In DNA form, the CDR3 reads TGTGCCACGAAAGACAGCCTAAACAATGAGCAGTTCTTC. Its translation: CATKDSLNNEQFF.

With regard to this clone: Other DNA sequences within the sample encode an identical CDR3. V gene TRBV27 combines with J gene TRBJ2-5; 10 bases line up with TRBD1. Trimming took 6 bases from V and 1 from J; bases not matched to a gene: 2. Germline lookup yields CDR1 MNHEY and CDR2 SMNVEV (reference sequence). This CDR3 has 14 residues. CDR3 sequence reads: CASSRDRGQETQYF. CDR3 in DNA: TGTGCCAGCAGCCGGGACAGGGGCCAAGAGACCCAGTACTTC.

This clone was detected a few times. The genes are TRBV6-5 and TRBJ2-7, with 7 bases fitting TRBD1. J was trimmed by 7 bases and V by 4 bases; bases with no gene match: 13. The germline gives CDR1 MNHEY, CDR2 SVGAGI. The CDR3 spans 15 residues. In DNA form, the CDR3 reads TGTGCCAGCAGTTCCCCGACAGGGCGAGGCGGGGAGCAGTACTTC. Its protein product is CASSSPTGRGGEQYF.

This clone occurred many times. V gene TRBV29-1 combines with J gene TRBJ2-3, with 11 bases that match TRBD2. The V gene's germline CDR1 is SQVTM and CDR2 ANQGSEA. The trim removed 6 bases at V and 0 bases at J, leaving 5 bases unmatched. CDR3 length equals 15 residues. DNA of the CDR3: TGCAGCGTAGCCACTAGCGGGGGAAGCACAGATACGCAGTATTTT. The encoded protein is CSVATSGGSTDTQYF.

The table lists this clone with a count of one. This chain connects TRBV7-2 to TRBJ1-3; a weak D match, TRBD1 (6 bases). The CDR3 has 15 amino acids. The germline V and J ends were trimmed by 1 base and 4 bases, with 11 bases remaining between them. Germline V gives CDR1 SGHTA, CDR2 FQGNSA. Here the CDR3 DNA reads TGTGCCAGCAGCTTAGACAGGGTGTCCGGAAACACCATATATTTT. Translation: CASSLDRVSGNTIYF.

The chain carries TRBV18 and TRBJ2-7; 8 bases map to TRBD1. Germline-derived CDR1 and CDR2 are KGHSH and LQKENI. The CDR3 contains 15 residues. V gave up 2 bases and J gave up 7 bases; unmatched junction bases: 10. CDR3: CASSPGQGNLWEQYF. DNA for the CDR3: TGTGCCAGCTCACCAGGACAGGGTAATCTTTGGGAGCAGTACTTC.

The chain carries TRBV5-1 and TRBJ2-5; 11 nucleotides line up with TRBD2. The CDR3 loop spans 14 amino acids. With V trimmed by 4 bases and J by 4 bases, 3 bases remained unmatched. CDR1 is SGHRS and CDR2 is YFSETQ in the germline V gene. The CDR3 DNA sequence: TGCGCCAGCAGCCCGGGGACTAGCGGAGAGACCCAGTACTTC. Encoded protein: CASSPGTSGETQYF.

This chain connects TRBV11-2 to TRBJ2-4; D is unclear. Trimming removed 4 bases from V and 2 bases from J, with 9 bases in between. CDR3 length equals 14 residues. In germline, CDR1 is SGHAT, CDR2 FQNNGV. The DNA of the CDR3 is TGTGCCAGCAGCTCTTCTGGGCCCAAAAACATTCAGTACTTC. Translated: CASSSSGPKNIQYF.

This chain links TRBV7-3 with TRBJ2-7; a weak D match, TRBD1 (6 bases). Germline V gives CDR1 SGHTA, CDR2 FQGTGA. The V end was cut by 4 bases, the J end by 6 bases, with 19 bases between. There are 15 residues in the CDR3. CDR3: CASSSVSGTPFEQYF. As DNA, the CDR3 is TGTGCCAGCAGCTCCGTTTCCGGGACACCTTTCGAGCAGTACTTC.

The chain employs TRBV10-3 and TRBJ1-3; TRBD1 aligns across 7 bases. Trimming at V came to 6 bases and at J to 0 bases, leaving 5 bases not matched to a gene. This CDR3 spans 15 amino acids. Germline V gene sequence: CDR1 ENHRY, CDR2 SYGVKD. CDR3 coding DNA: TGTGCCATCAGCTCGGGACAGAGCTCTGGAAACACCATATATTTT. Residues: CAISSGQSSGNTIYF.

V usage is TRBV28 and J usage is TRBJ1-4; D uncertain. CDR3 size: 15 residues. V was cut by 2 bases and J by 0 bases, with 7 bases left in between. The germline V gene encodes CDR1 MDHEN and CDR2 SYDVKM. The CDR3 here is CASSLGGATNEKLFF. The CDR3 region has the DNA TGTGCCAGCAGTTTAGGAGGAGCAACTAATGAAAAACTGTTTTTT. Combining the CDR3 with reference TRBV28 and TRBJ1-4 gives the whole variable domain DVKVTQSSRYLVKRTGEKVFLECVQDMDHENMFWYRQDPGLGLRLIYFSYDVKMKEKGDIPEGYSVSREKKERFSLILESASTNQTSMYLCASSLGGATNEKLFFGSGTQLSVL.